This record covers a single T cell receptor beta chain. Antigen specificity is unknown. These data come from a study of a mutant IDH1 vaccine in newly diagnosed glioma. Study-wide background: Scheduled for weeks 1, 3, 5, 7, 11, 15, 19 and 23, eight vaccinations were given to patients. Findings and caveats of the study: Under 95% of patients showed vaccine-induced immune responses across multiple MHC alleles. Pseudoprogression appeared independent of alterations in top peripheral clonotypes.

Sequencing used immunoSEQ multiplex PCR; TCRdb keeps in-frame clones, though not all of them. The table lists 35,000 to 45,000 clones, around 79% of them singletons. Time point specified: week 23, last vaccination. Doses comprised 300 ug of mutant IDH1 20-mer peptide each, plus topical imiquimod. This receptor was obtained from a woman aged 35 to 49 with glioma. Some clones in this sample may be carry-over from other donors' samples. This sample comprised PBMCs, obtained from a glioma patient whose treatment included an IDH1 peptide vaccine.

The CDR3 sequence is CASSSGQAYGYTF. As DNA, the CDR3 is TGCGCCAGCAGTTCCGGACAGGCTTATGGCTACACCTTC. The chain uses TRBV5-1 and TRBJ1-2, with 7 nucleotides matching TRBD1. Germline CDR1 is SGHRS and CDR2 is YFSETQ. There are 13 residues in the CDR3. J was trimmed by 5 bases and V by 5 bases; bases with no gene match: 6. The variable domain in full, completed from reference TRBV5-1 and TRBJ1-2, reads KAGVTQTPRYLIKTRGQQVTLSCSPISGHRSVSWYQQTPGQGLQFLFEYFSETQRNKGNFPGRFSGRQFSNSRSEMNVSTLELGDSALYLCASSSGQAYGYTFGSGTRLTVV.